Reported below is one TCR beta chain. Its antigen is still unknown. The sample holds no much larger clone one base away, and base qualities are not on file. The donors were included in the validation cohort of over a hundred subjects, a group kept apart from the roughly 670-subject first cohort. The library was generated by the immunoSEQ multiplex PCR assay. For the original study's pipeline: A statistical classification framework was built to diagnose cytomegalovirus status from the catalog of TCR beta chain sequences. TCRdb provides this immuneACCESS table in a form limited to in-frame rearrangements. Some clones are lacking; in checked studies, under half of them reflect an unresolved V gene, and why the rest are absent is not known. That table is the source of V, J and clone size, and D and trimming were worked out from the DNA. The sample profile shows about 130,000 clones; about 96% of them were found once. 1.5% to 2% of the sample is in the top ten clones.

The V and J ends are trimmed by 0 bases and 5 bases, leaving 6 bases between them. Via the germline V gene (reference sequence), CDR1 is PRHDT and CDR2 FYEKMQ. The CDR3 contains 13 residues, cysteine and phenylalanine counted. Solely the CDR3 DNA is kept, with 39 bases framed from the first base. These data are taken from a study of cytomegalovirus exposure and HLA in healthy donors (dated by TCRdb to the late 2010s). In the study overall: A later analysis indicated that the 90 to 150 validation repertoires were generated on the platform also employed for the 650 to 850 repertoires of the first cohort. The study was designed to test whether signatures of past pathogen exposure could be identified by cataloging public T cell receptors. A separate validation cohort of roughly 120 different subjects was used in addition to the approximately 700-subject first cohort. To predict cytomegalovirus infection status, the study combined high-throughput TCR immunosequencing, statistical association of individual TCRs with disease status, and machine learning. The study at large found these results: In vitro tests confirmed that a few of the cytomegalovirus-associated TCR beta chains recognize cytomegalovirus antigens. The study listed 150 to 200 TCR beta chains as associated with cytomegalovirus. Subsequent analysis determined that TCRs grouped into clusters in the first cohort also showed a tendency toward co-occurrence across the 120 validation repertoires, and 85% to 95% of cluster scores exceeded 0. The authors suggested that the approach could potentially be extended to other disease states and immunological phenotypes. A later analysis lacked HLA typing for the validation cohort, so it scored co-occurrence in that cohort across all 110 or so repertoires. Most TCR sequences were seen in very few donors, while some public TCRs were found in many individuals. The classifier was reported to diagnose cytomegalovirus status with high specificity and sensitivity in both the original cohort and the validation cohort.

The receptor comes from a man aged 18-30 years in good health and CMV-seronegative. Sequenced input: PBMCs. This chain is built from TRBV13 and TRBJ2-3; no confident D gene assignment can be made. The CDR3 region reads CASSLGWLDTQYF. The DNA is TGTGCCAGCAGCTTAGGTTGGCTAGATACGCAGTATTTT.